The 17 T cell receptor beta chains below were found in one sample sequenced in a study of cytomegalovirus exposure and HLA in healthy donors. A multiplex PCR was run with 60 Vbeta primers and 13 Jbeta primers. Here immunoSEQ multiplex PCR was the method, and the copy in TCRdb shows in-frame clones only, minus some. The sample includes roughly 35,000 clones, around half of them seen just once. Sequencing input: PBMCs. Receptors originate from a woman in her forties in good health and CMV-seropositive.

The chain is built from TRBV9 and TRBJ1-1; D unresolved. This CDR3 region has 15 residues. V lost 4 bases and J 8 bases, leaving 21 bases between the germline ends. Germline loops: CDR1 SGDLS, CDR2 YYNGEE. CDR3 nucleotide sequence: TGTGCCAGCAGCCTCAGTCCTCTATGGGGAGAGGAAGCTTTCTTT. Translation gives CASSLSPLWGEEAFF. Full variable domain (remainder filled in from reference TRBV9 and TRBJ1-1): DSGVTQTPKHLITATGQRVTLRCSPRSGDLSVYWYQQSLDQGLQFLIQYYNGEERAKGNILERFSAQQFPDLHSELNLSSLELGDSALYFCASSLSPLWGEEAFFGQGTRLTVV.

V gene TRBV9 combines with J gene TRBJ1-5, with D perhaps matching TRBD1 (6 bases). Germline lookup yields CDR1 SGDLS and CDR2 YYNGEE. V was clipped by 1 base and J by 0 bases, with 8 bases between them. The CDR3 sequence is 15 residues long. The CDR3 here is CASSVQGNSNQPQHF. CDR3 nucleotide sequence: TGTGCCAGCAGCGTACAGGGGAATAGCAATCAGCCCCAGCATTTT. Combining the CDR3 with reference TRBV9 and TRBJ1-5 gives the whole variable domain DSGVTQTPKHLITATGQRVTLRCSPRSGDLSVYWYQQSLDQGLQFLIQYYNGEERAKGNILERFSAQQFPDLHSELNLSSLELGDSALYFCASSVQGNSNQPQHFGDGTRLSIL.

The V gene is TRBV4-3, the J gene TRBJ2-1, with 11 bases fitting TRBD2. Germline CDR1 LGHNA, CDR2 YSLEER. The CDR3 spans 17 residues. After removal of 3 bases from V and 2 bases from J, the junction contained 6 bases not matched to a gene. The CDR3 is CASSQGLAGGTYNEQFF. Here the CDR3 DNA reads TGCGCCAGCAGCCAGGGTCTAGCGGGGGGCACCTACAATGAGCAGTTCTTC.

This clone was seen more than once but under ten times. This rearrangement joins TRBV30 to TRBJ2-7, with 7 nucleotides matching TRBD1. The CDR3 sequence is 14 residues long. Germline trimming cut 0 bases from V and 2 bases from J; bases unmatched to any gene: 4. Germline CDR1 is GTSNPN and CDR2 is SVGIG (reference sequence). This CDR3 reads CAWSVQGGPYEQYF. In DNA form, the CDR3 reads TGTGCCTGGAGTGTACAAGGGGGCCCCTACGAGCAGTACTTC.

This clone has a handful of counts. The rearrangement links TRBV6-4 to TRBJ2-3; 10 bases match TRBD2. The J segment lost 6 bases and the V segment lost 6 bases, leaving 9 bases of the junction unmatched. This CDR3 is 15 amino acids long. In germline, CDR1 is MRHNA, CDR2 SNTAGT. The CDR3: CASSEAGGTGDTQYF. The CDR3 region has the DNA TGTGCCAGCAGCGAAGCGGGGGGGACGGGGGATACGCAGTATTTT.

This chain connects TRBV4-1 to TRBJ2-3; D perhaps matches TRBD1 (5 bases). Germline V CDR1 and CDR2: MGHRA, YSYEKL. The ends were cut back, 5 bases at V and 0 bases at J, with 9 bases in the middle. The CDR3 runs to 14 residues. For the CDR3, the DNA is TGCGCCAGCAGCTTTCGACAGAGCACAGATACGCAGTATTTT. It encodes CASSFRQSTDTQYF.

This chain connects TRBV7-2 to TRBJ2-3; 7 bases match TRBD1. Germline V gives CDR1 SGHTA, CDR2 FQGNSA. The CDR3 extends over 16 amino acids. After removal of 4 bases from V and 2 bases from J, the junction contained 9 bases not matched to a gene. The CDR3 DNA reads TGTGCCAGCAGCTCTGGACCCGGGACAGTCACAGATACGCAGTATTTT. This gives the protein CASSSGPGTVTDTQYF.

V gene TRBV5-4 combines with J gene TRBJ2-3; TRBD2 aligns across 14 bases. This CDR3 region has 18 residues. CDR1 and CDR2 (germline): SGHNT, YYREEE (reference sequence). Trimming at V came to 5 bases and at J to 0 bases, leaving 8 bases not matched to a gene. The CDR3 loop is CASSSTGTSGGSTDTQYF. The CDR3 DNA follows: TGTGCCAGCAGTTCAACCGGGACTAGCGGGGGAAGCACAGATACGCAGTATTTT.

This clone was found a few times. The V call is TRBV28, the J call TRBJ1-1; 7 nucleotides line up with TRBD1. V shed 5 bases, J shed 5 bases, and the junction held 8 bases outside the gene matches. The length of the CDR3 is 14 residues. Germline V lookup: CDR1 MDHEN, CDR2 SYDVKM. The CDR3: CASSPRQGWTEAFF. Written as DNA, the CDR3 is TGTGCCAGCAGTCCACGACAGGGATGGACTGAAGCTTTCTTT.

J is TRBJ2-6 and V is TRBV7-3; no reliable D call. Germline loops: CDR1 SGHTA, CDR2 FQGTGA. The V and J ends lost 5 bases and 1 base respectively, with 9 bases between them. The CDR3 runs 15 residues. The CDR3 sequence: CASSLGASGANVLTF. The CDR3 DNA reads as TGTGCCAGCAGCCTCGGTGCTTCTGGGGCCAACGTCCTGACTTTC.

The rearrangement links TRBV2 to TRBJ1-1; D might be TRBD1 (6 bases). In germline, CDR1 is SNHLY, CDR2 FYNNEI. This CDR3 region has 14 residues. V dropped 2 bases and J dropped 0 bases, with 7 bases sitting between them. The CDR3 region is CASSEQGLNTEAFF. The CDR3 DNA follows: TGTGCCAGCAGTGAACAGGGGTTGAACACTGAAGCTTTCTTT.

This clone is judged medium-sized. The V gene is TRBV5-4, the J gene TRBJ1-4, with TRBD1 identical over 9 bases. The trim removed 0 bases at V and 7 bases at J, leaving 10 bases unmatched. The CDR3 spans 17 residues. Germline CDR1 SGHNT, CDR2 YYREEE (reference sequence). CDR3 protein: CASSLGTGGATGEKLFF. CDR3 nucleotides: TGTGCCAGCAGCTTGGGTACAGGGGGCGCGACAGGTGAAAAACTGTTTTTT. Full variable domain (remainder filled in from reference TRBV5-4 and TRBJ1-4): ETGVTQSPTHLIKTRGQQVTLRCSSQSGHNTVSWYQQALGQGPQFIFQYYREEENGRGNFPPRFSGLQFPNYSSELNVNALELDDSALYLCASSLGTGGATGEKLFFGSGTQLSVL.

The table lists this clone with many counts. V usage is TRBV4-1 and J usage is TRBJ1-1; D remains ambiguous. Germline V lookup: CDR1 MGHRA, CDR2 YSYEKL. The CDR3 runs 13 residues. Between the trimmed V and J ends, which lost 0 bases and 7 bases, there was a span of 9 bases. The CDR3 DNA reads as TGCGCCAGCAGCCAAGACGCGAGCCTTGAAGCTTTCTTT. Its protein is CASSQDASLEAFF.

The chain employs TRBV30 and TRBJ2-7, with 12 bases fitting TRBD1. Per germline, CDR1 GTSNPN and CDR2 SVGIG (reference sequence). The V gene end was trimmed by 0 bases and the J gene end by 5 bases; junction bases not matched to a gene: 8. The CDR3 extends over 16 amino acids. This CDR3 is CAWSVLPGQGADEQYF. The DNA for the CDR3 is TGTGCCTGGAGTGTACTACCGGGACAGGGGGCTGACGAGCAGTACTTC.

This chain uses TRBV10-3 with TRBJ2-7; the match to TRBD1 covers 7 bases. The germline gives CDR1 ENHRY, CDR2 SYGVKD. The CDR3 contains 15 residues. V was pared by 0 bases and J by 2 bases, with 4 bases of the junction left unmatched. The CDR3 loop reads CAISESPDRAYEQYF. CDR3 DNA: TGTGCCATCAGTGAGTCCCCCGACAGGGCCTACGAGCAGTACTTC.

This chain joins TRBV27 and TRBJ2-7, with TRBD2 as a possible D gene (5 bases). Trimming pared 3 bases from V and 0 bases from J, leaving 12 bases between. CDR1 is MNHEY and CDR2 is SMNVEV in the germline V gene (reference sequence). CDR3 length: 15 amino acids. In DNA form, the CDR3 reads TGTGCCAGCAGTTTGGGCGAGGGCGTCTCCTACGAGCAGTACTTC. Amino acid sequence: CASSLGEGVSYEQYF.

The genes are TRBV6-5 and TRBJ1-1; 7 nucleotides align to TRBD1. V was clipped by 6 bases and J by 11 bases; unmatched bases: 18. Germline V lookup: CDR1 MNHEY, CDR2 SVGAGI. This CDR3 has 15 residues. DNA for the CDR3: TGTGCCAGCAGGCCCGCCCTCTGGGACAGATATCGGGCTTTCTTT. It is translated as CASRPALWDRYRAFF.